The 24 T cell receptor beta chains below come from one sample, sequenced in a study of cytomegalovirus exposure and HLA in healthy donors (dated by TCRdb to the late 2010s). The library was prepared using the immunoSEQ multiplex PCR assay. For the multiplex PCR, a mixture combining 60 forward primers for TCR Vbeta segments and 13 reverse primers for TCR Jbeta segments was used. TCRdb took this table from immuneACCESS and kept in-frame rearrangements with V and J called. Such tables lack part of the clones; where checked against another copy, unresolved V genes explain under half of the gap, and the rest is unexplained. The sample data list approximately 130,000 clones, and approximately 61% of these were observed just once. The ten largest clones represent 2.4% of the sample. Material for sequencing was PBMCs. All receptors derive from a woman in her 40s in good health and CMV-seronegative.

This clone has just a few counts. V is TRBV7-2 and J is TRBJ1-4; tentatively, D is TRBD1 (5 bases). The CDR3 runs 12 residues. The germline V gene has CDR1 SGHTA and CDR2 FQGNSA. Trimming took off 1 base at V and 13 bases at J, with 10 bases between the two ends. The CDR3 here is CASSLVGGGLFF. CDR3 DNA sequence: TGTGCCAGCAGCTTAGTCGGGGGAGGACTGTTTTTT.

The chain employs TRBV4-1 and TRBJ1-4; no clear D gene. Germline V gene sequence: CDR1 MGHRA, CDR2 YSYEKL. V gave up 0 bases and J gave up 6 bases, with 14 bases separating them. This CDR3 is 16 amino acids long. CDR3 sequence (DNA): TGCGCCAGCAGCCAAGAACGAGGCCGGAGGGATGAAAAACTGTTTTTT. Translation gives CASSQERGRRDEKLFF.

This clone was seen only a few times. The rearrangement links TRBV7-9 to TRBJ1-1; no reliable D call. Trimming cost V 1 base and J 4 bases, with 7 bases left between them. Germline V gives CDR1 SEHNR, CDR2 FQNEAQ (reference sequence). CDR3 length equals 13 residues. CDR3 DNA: TGTGCCAGCAGCTTAGACCGGAGCACTGAAGCTTTCTTT. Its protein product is CASSLDRSTEAFF.

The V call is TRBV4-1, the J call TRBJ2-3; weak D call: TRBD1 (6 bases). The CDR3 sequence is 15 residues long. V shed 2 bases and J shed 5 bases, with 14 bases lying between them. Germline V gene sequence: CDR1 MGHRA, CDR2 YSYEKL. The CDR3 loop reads CASSQIQGSEDTQYF. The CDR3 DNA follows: TGCGCCAGCAGCCAAATCCAGGGGTCGGAAGATACGCAGTATTTT.

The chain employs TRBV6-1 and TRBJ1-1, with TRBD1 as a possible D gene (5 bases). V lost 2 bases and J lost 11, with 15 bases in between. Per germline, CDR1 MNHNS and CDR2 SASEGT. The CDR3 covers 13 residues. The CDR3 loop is CASSEHEQGGAFF. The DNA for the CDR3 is TGTGCCAGCAGTGAACATGAGCAGGGAGGGGCTTTCTTT.

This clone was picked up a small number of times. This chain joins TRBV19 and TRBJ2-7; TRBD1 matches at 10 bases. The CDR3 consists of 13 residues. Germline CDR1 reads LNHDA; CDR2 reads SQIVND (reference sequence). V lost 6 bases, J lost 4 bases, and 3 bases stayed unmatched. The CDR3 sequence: CASRGTGEYEQYF. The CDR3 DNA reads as TGTGCCAGTAGAGGGACAGGGGAGTACGAGCAGTACTTC.

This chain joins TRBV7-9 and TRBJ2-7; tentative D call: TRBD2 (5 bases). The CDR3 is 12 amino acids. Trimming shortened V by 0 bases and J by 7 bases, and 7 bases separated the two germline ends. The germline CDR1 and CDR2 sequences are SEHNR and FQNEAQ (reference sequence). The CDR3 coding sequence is TGTGCCAGCAGCTTAGCGCGCGGGGAGCAGTACTTC. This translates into CASSLARGEQYF.

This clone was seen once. For the CDR3, the DNA is TGTGCCTGGACGACCCGAGGCGGGGTGGGGTACGAGCAGTACTTC. It codes for CAWTTRGGVGYEQYF. This chain connects TRBV30 to TRBJ2-7, with D perhaps matching TRBD2 (6 bases). V was trimmed by 4 bases and J by 4 bases, leaving 20 bases between them. CDR1 GTSNPN and CDR2 SVGIG come from the germline V gene (reference sequence). This CDR3 region has 15 residues.

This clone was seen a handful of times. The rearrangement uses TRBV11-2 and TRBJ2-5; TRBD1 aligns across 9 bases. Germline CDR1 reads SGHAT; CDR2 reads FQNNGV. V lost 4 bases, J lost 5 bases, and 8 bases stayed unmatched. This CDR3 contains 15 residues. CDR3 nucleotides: TGTGCCAGCAGCTCACTACAGGGGGCAGTGGAGACCCAGTACTTC. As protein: CASSSLQGAVETQYF. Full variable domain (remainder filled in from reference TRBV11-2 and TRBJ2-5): EAGVAQSPRYKIIEKRQSVAFWCNPISGHATLYWYQQILGQGPKLLIQFQNNGVVDDSQLPKDRFSAERLKGVDSTLKIQPAKLEDSAVYLCASSSLQGAVETQYFGPGTRLLVL.

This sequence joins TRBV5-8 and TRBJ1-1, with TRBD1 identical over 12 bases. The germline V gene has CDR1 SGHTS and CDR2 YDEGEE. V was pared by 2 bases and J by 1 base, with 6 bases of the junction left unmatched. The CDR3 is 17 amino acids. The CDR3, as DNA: TGTGCCAGCAGCTTAGTGGGACAGGGGGCCTGGAACACTGAAGCTTTCTTT. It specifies CASSLVGQGAWNTEAFF.

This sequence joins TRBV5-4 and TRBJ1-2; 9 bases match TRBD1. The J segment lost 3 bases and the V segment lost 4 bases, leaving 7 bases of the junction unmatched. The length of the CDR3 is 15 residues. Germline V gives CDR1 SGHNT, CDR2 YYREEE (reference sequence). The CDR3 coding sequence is TGTGCCAGCAGCCCCACAGGGGGCCAATACTATGGCTACACCTTC. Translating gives CASSPTGGQYYGYTF.

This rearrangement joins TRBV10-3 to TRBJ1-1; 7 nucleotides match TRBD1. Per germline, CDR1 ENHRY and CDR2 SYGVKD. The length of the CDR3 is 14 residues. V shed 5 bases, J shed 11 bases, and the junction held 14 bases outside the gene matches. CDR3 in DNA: TGTGCCATCAGTCCAACACAGGGGATGCTTGGCGCTTTCTTT. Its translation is CAISPTQGMLGAFF.

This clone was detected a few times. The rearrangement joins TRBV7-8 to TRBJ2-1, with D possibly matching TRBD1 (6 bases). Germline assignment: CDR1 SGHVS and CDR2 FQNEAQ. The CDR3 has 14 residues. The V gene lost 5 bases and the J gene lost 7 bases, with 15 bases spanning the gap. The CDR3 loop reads CASSPYRAGNEQFF. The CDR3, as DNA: TGTGCCAGCAGCCCATACAGGGCAGGAAATGAGCAGTTCTTC.

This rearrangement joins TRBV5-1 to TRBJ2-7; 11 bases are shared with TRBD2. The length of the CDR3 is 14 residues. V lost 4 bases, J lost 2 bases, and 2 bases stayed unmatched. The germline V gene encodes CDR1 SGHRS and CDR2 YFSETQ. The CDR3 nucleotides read TGCGCCAGCAGCGTTAGCGGGGGGGCCTACGAGCAGTACTTC. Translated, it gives CASSVSGGAYEQYF.

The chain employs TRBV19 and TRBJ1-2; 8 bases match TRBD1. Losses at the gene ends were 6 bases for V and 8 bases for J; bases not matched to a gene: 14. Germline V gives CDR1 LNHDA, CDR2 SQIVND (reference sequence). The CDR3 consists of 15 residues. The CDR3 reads CASRFPSWTGKGYTF. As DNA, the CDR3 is TGTGCCAGTAGGTTTCCCTCCTGGACAGGGAAGGGCTACACCTTC.

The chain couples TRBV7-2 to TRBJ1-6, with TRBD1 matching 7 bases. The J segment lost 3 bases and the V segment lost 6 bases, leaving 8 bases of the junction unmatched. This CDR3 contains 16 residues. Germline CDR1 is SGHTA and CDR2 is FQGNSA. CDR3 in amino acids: CASSVGQVVYNSPLHF. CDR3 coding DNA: TGTGCCAGCAGTGTTGGACAGGTTGTCTATAATTCACCCCTCCACTTT.

The CDR3 DNA reads as TGTGCCAGCAGCGATACAGGGGGGGTGGGCAATGAAAAACTGTTTTTT. It specifies CASSDTGGVGNEKLFF. The chain uses TRBV7-2 and TRBJ1-4; 8 bases fit TRBD1. The ends lost 5 bases at V and 5 bases at J; junction bases unmatched: 10. Germline lookup yields CDR1 SGHTA and CDR2 FQGNSA. The CDR3 has 16 amino acids.

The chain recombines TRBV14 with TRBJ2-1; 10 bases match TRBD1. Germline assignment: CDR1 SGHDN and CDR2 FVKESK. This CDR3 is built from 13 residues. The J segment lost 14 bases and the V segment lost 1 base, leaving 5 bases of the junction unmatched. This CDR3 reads CASSQGDRGGEFF. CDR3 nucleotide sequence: TGTGCCAGCAGCCAAGGGGACAGGGGTGGGGAGTTCTTC.

The CDR3 is CASSQVAGLGSYNEQFF. The CDR3 nucleotides read TGCGCCAGCAGCCAAGTAGCGGGACTGGGCTCCTACAATGAGCAGTTCTTC. The gene calls are TRBV4-1 and TRBJ2-1, with 8 bases aligning to TRBD2. V lost 1 base to trimming and J lost 0 bases; unmatched junction nucleotides: 5. Germline-derived CDR1 and CDR2 are MGHRA and YSYEKL. The CDR3 contains 17 residues.

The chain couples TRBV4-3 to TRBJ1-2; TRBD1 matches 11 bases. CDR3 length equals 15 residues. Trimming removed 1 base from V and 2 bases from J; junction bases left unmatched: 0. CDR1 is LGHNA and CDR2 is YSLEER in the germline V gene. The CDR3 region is CASSQGTGGNYGYTF. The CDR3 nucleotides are TGCGCCAGCAGCCAAGGGACAGGGGGCAACTATGGCTACACCTTC.

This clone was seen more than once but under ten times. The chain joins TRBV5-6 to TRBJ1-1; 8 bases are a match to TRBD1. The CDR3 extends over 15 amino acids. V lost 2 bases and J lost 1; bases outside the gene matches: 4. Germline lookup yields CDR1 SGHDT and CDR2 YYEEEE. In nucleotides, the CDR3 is TGTGCCAGCAGCTTTTACAGGGGGAAGAACACTGAAGCTTTCTTT. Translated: CASSFYRGKNTEAFF.

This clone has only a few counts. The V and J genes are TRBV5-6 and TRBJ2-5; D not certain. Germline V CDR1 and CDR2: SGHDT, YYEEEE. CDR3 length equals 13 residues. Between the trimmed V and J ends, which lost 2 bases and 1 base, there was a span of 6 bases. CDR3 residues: CASSFTAQETQYF. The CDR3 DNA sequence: TGTGCCAGCAGCTTTACAGCCCAAGAGACCCAGTACTTC.

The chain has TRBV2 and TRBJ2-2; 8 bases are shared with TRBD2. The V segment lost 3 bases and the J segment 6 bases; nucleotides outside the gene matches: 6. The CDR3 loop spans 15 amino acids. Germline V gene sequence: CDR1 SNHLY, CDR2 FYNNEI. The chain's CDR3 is CASSERTSSPGELFF. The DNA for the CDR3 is TGTGCCAGCAGTGAGAGGACTAGCAGTCCCGGGGAGCTGTTTTTT.

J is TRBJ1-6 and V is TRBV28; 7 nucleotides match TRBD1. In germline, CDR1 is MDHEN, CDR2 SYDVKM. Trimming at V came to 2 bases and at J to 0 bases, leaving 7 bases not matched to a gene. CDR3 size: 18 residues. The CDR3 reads CASSLGGGLSSYNSPLHF. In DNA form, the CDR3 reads TGTGCCAGCAGTTTAGGAGGGGGCCTTAGCTCCTATAATTCACCCCTCCACTTT.